This T cell receptor beta chain was captured by sequencing in a study of T cells in Graves' hyperthyroidism and ophthalmopathy (dated by TCRdb to the late 2010s). In the study overall: Peripheral blood samples were taken at the time of initial diagnosis, prior to any treatment. TCR V-J signatures able to tell the groups apart were searched for in a discovery cohort of 100 patients, of whom about 40 had Graves' ophthalmopathy and about 60 had stable Graves' hyperthyroidism. Whether ophthalmopathy could be predicted prospectively was tested in an independent validation cohort made up of roughly 19 hyperthyroidism patients plus 17 patients who later progressed to ophthalmopathy. The 90 to 100 discovery patients were randomly divided into training and test sets at a 7:3 ratio. In several Graves' hyperthyroidism patients, the study also compared T-cell repertoires from thyroid tissue with T-cell repertoires from blood. After sampling, hyperthyroidism patients received methimazole starting at 30 mg daily, and ophthalmopathy patients received high-dose intravenous methylprednisolone. The paper describes TCR Vbeta CDR3 sequencing of 135 peripheral blood samples, made up of roughly 40 ophthalmopathy patients, around 78 hyperthyroidism patients and 17 progressor patients.

Points the paper makes about the study in general: Blood samples also contained most of the expanded thyroid clonotypes (frequency above 0.001), which suggests that blood repertoires may reflect thyroid immune responses. In cross-validation, a model built on a 13 V-J signature told ophthalmopathy apart from stable hyperthyroidism with over 85% sensitivity and about 81% specificity, and in testing the same model reached 80%/75%. During validation, the model predicted progression to ophthalmopathy a median of approximately six months ahead of onset, with roughly 65% sensitivity and about 75% specificity. Sample size was not statistically predetermined, and investigators were not blinded to group allocation.

Stable Graves' hyperthyroidism was defined as the absence of progression to ophthalmopathy over 18 months of follow-up. Hyperthyroidism patients were newly diagnosed, had a disease duration of under 2 months, and were aged 18 to 65 years. Exclusion was applied to patients with uncontrolled infections, other autoimmune diseases, pregnancy or lactation. Diagnoses relied on clinical symptoms, serum thyroxine and TRAb, thyroid ultrasound and orbital computed tomography. Ficoll-Paque density gradient centrifugation was used to isolate PBMCs from approximately 10 ml of fresh peripheral blood. Total RNA was extracted using Trizol reagent, and RNA quality was assessed on an Agilent 2100 Bioanalyzer. This clonotype was detected many times. Its antigen remains undetermined. Qualities for individual bases were not recorded, and no much larger clone is one base off. The V end loses 8 bases and the J end loses 6 bases, and a stretch of 10 bases separates them. Its CDR3 holds 11 amino acids, cysteine through phenylalanine. Here the CDR3 DNA is all that survives: 33 bases in frame from base 1. The germline V gene provides CDR1 MNHEY and CDR2 SVGEGT.

The TCR beta CDR3 regions were amplified from RNA transcripts. The first round of RT-PCR for the TCR CDR3 was performed with the HTBI primer set and the Qiagen OneStep RT-PCR kit. Libraries were constructed in a second round of multiplex PCR, after which size selection and purification were performed. Paired-end sequencing of the libraries was performed with 100 bp reads on an Illumina HiSeq2000. The original pipeline was this. SOAPnuke was used to process the raw data, with reads discarded if the reads contained adapters or uncalled bases, had a mean Phred below 15, or lacked an exact constant-primer or identifier match. High-quality paired reads were merged with COPE v1.2.5, and unique nucleotide sequences were defined as clonotypes. MiTCR v1.1 was used to align the clonotypes against IMGT TRBV, TRBD and TRBJ reference segments. The analysis included only V-J combinations with a frequency above 0.0001, which together covered about 99% of the repertoires. A TCS score was defined as the ratio between F50 (clonal expansion) and ExV (chaos), using BLOSUM62-based TCRdist between CDR3 peptides within each V-J. Welch's t-statistics and random forest reduced several hundred V-J features to about 12, which were used in a naive Bayes classifier (R e1071). Thyroid-blood repertoire similarity was quantified with the Morisita-Horn index. Clones were called with MiXCR by TCRdb after fastp trimmed the public reads at Q25, and only in-frame beta chains were retained. Each entry is one CDR3 protein sequence, shown with its most common DNA and genes. The V and J calls come from TCRdb's annotation, not from the publication. For this sample there are roughly 100,000 distinct CDR3 sequences; roughly 47% appear just once. The ten largest clones represent roughly 25% of the sample.

The sequence links TRBV6-2 or TRBV6-3 to TRBJ2-5; no D gene is confidently identified. This clonotype was obtained from a man aged 40-49 years with Graves' hyperthyroidism. The material sequenced was blood. For the CDR3, the sequence is CASGGEKTQYF. The base sequence is TGTGCCAGCGGTGGGGAAAAGACCCAGTACTTC.